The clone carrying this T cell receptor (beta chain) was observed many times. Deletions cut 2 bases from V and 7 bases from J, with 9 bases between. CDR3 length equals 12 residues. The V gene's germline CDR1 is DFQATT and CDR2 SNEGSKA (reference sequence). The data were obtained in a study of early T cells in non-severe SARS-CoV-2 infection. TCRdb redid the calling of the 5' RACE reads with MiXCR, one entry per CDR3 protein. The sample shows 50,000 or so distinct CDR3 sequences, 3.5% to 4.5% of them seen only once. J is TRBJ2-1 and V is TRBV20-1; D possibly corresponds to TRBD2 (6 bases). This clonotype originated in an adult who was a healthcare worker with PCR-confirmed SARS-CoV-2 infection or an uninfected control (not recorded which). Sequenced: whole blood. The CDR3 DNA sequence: TGCAGTGCTAGACTAGCGTCTAATGAGCAGTTCTTC. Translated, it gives CSARLASNEQFF.